Listed below are T cell receptor beta chains from one sample, sequenced in a study of cytomegalovirus exposure and HLA in healthy donors. Using immunoSEQ multiplex PCR, the repertoire was profiled, and TCRdb retains in-frame clones only, with some absent. The sample yields approximately 190,000 clones, around 87% seen once. Sequencing was carried out using PBMCs. The receptors derive from a young man in good health and CMV-seronegative. Each CDR3 is given with its conserved first and last residue. The order of the fields is D gene, J gene, V gene, clone size, CDR3 DNA, CDR3 protein. D genes are given only for firm matches. Not all rows give a size; the values are once, few, many and, for expanded clones, a class.

d_gene: .
j_gene: TRBJ1-2
v_gene: TRBV6-5
abundance: .
CDR3nt: TGTGCCAGCAGTTACATCTCAGCTAACTATGGCTACACCTTC
CDR3aa: CASSYISANYGYTF

d_gene: .
j_gene: TRBJ2-7
v_gene: TRBV28
abundance: .
CDR3nt: TGTGCCAGCAGTCCTACAGGCTTTATGGATTACGAGCAGTACTTC
CDR3aa: CASSPTGFMDYEQYF

d_gene: .
j_gene: TRBJ2-3
v_gene: TRBV18
abundance: .
CDR3nt: TGTGCCAGCTCACCAAGGGACCGGACTATCACAGATACGCAGTATTTT
CDR3aa: CASSPRDRTITDTQYF

d_gene: TRBD1
j_gene: TRBJ1-2
v_gene: TRBV27
abundance: .
CDR3nt: TGTGCCAGCAGTTTAGGAGGGACAGGGGACCCTTTTGGCTACACCTTC
CDR3aa: CASSLGGTGDPFGYTF

d_gene: TRBD2
j_gene: TRBJ2-7
v_gene: TRBV6-5
abundance: .
CDR3nt: TGTGCCAGCAGTTACTCGACTAGCGGGGGATCCTACGAGCAGTACTTC
CDR3aa: CASSYSTSGGSYEQYF

d_gene: TRBD2
j_gene: TRBJ2-3
v_gene: TRBV4-2
abundance: .
CDR3nt: TGTGCCAGCAGCCAAGCCCTCCTTCTAGCGGGGGGAAGCACAGATACGCAGTATTTT
CDR3aa: CASSQALLLAGGSTDTQYF

d_gene: TRBD1
j_gene: TRBJ1-5
v_gene: TRBV19
abundance: .
CDR3nt: TGTGCCAGTAGTAGAAGGGTCCTACAGGGGCCGTATAGCAATCAGCCCCAGCATTTT
CDR3aa: CASSRRVLQGPYSNQPQHF

d_gene: TRBD2
j_gene: TRBJ2-1
v_gene: TRBV6-6
abundance: .
CDR3nt: TGTGCCAGCAAATCCGCGGGGGACTTCTACAATGAGCAGTTCTTC
CDR3aa: CASKSAGDFYNEQFF

d_gene: .
j_gene: TRBJ2-5
v_gene: TRBV7-9
abundance: .
CDR3nt: TGTGCCAGCAATTTCGGGGTTTCGGCGACCCAGTACTTC
CDR3aa: CASNFGVSATQYF

d_gene: TRBD1
j_gene: TRBJ1-5
v_gene: TRBV7-8
abundance: once
CDR3nt: TGTGCCAGCAGCCGGGGACAGCACAATCAGCCCCAGCATTTT
CDR3aa: CASSRGQHNQPQHF

d_gene: TRBD1
j_gene: TRBJ1-3
v_gene: TRBV4-2
abundance: .
CDR3nt: TGTGCCAGCAGCCCGACGACAGGGTCCCCTGGAAACACCATATATTTT
CDR3aa: CASSPTTGSPGNTIYF

d_gene: TRBD1
j_gene: TRBJ2-7
v_gene: TRBV28
abundance: .
CDR3nt: TGTGCCAGCGGCACCGGGACAGGTTACTACGAGCAGTACTTC
CDR3aa: CASGTGTGYYEQYF

d_gene: TRBD2
j_gene: TRBJ2-5
v_gene: TRBV28
abundance: .
CDR3nt: TGTGCCAGCAGTTTAGCGGGGGGTTCAGAGACCCAGTACTTC
CDR3aa: CASSLAGGSETQYF

d_gene: TRBD1
j_gene: TRBJ1-6
v_gene: TRBV6-6
abundance: once
CDR3nt: TGTGCCAGCAGTTCAACCGGGACAGGGGCCACACCCCTCCACTTT
CDR3aa: CASSSTGTGATPLHF

d_gene: .
j_gene: TRBJ2-6
v_gene: TRBV18
abundance: few
CDR3nt: TGTGCCAGCTCACCCGATCTAGGGGGTGGAGCCAACGTCCTGACTTTC
CDR3aa: CASSPDLGGGANVLTF

d_gene: TRBD1
j_gene: TRBJ1-1
v_gene: TRBV7-9
abundance: .
CDR3nt: TGTTCCAGCAGGTCGACAGGGTTGGCTGAAGCTTTCTTT
CDR3aa: CSSRSTGLAEAFF

d_gene: .
j_gene: TRBJ2-1
v_gene: TRBV6-4
abundance: .
CDR3nt: TGTGCCAGCAGCCCTAGGAGGGTCTCCTACAATGAGCAGTTCTTC
CDR3aa: CASSPRRVSYNEQFF

d_gene: .
j_gene: TRBJ1-5
v_gene: TRBV28
abundance: .
CDR3nt: TGTGCCAGCAGTTTCCTACAGGGAAGCAATCAGCCCCAGCATTTT
CDR3aa: CASSFLQGSNQPQHF

d_gene: TRBD2
j_gene: TRBJ2-7
v_gene: TRBV7-8
abundance: .
CDR3nt: TGTGCCAGCAGGTGGGCGGGGGACGAGCAGTACTTC
CDR3aa: CASRWAGDEQYF

d_gene: TRBD1
j_gene: TRBJ2-2
v_gene: TRBV5-1
abundance: .
CDR3nt: TGCGCCAGCAGCTTAACGCAACAGGGGATTCCAACCGGGGAGCTGTTTTTT
CDR3aa: CASSLTQQGIPTGELFF

d_gene: .
j_gene: TRBJ1-6
v_gene: TRBV18
abundance: .
CDR3nt: TGTGCCAGCTCACCAGGGACACCCGATAATTCACCCCTCCACTTT
CDR3aa: CASSPGTPDNSPLHF

d_gene: .
j_gene: TRBJ2-1
v_gene: TRBV5-1
abundance: .
CDR3nt: TGCGCCAGCAGCTCCGGTCGGTCGAGGCGGAATGAGCAGTTCTTC
CDR3aa: CASSSGRSRRNEQFF

d_gene: .
j_gene: TRBJ1-4
v_gene: TRBV7-6
abundance: .
CDR3nt: TGTGCCAGCAGCTTAGTTCGGAGCGGTGAAAAACTGTTTTTT
CDR3aa: CASSLVRSGEKLFF

d_gene: TRBD1
j_gene: TRBJ1-5
v_gene: TRBV28
abundance: .
CDR3nt: TGTGCCAGCATTTCTCGGACAGGGGTGCGCAATCAGCCCCAGCATTTT
CDR3aa: CASISRTGVRNQPQHF

d_gene: TRBD1
j_gene: TRBJ2-3
v_gene: TRBV28
abundance: few
CDR3nt: TGTGCCAGCAGTGTCACAGGGGGCCGTCGAACAGATACGCAGTATTTT
CDR3aa: CASSVTGGRRTDTQYF

d_gene: .
j_gene: TRBJ2-3
v_gene: TRBV29-1
abundance: .
CDR3nt: TGCAGCGTTGTTCAGGGGCTGAGCACAGATACGCAGTATTTT
CDR3aa: CSVVQGLSTDTQYF

d_gene: .
j_gene: TRBJ2-5
v_gene: TRBV7-2
abundance: .
CDR3nt: TGTGCCAGCAGCCCCCCTGGCCTGCGACAAGGGACCCAGTACTTC
CDR3aa: CASSPPGLRQGTQYF

d_gene: .
j_gene: TRBJ2-1
v_gene: TRBV2
abundance: .
CDR3nt: TGTGCCAGCAATGCGGTGGATGAGCAGTTCTTC
CDR3aa: CASNAVDEQFF

d_gene: TRBD1
j_gene: TRBJ1-1
v_gene: TRBV2
abundance: once
CDR3nt: TGTGCCAGCAGGAATGGACAGGGACCCACTGAAGCTTTCTTT
CDR3aa: CASRNGQGPTEAFF

d_gene: .
j_gene: TRBJ2-7
v_gene: TRBV5-1
abundance: .
CDR3nt: TGCGCCAGCAGCTTGGATGTAGCCAACGAGCAGTACTTC
CDR3aa: CASSLDVANEQYF

d_gene: TRBD1
j_gene: TRBJ2-5
v_gene: TRBV9
abundance: .
CDR3nt: TGTGCCAGCAGCGTAGCAGGGGGACAAGAGACCCAGTACTTC
CDR3aa: CASSVAGGQETQYF

d_gene: TRBD2
j_gene: TRBJ2-7
v_gene: TRBV5-4
abundance: .
CDR3nt: TGTGCCAGCAGCTCGCCCCTGGCGGGAGGATCCTTTTCCTACGAGCAGTACTTC
CDR3aa: CASSSPLAGGSFSYEQYF

d_gene: TRBD2
j_gene: TRBJ2-3
v_gene: TRBV27
abundance: .
CDR3nt: TGTGCCAGCAGTCTAGTAGCGGGCAGCACAGATACGCAGTATTTT
CDR3aa: CASSLVAGSTDTQYF